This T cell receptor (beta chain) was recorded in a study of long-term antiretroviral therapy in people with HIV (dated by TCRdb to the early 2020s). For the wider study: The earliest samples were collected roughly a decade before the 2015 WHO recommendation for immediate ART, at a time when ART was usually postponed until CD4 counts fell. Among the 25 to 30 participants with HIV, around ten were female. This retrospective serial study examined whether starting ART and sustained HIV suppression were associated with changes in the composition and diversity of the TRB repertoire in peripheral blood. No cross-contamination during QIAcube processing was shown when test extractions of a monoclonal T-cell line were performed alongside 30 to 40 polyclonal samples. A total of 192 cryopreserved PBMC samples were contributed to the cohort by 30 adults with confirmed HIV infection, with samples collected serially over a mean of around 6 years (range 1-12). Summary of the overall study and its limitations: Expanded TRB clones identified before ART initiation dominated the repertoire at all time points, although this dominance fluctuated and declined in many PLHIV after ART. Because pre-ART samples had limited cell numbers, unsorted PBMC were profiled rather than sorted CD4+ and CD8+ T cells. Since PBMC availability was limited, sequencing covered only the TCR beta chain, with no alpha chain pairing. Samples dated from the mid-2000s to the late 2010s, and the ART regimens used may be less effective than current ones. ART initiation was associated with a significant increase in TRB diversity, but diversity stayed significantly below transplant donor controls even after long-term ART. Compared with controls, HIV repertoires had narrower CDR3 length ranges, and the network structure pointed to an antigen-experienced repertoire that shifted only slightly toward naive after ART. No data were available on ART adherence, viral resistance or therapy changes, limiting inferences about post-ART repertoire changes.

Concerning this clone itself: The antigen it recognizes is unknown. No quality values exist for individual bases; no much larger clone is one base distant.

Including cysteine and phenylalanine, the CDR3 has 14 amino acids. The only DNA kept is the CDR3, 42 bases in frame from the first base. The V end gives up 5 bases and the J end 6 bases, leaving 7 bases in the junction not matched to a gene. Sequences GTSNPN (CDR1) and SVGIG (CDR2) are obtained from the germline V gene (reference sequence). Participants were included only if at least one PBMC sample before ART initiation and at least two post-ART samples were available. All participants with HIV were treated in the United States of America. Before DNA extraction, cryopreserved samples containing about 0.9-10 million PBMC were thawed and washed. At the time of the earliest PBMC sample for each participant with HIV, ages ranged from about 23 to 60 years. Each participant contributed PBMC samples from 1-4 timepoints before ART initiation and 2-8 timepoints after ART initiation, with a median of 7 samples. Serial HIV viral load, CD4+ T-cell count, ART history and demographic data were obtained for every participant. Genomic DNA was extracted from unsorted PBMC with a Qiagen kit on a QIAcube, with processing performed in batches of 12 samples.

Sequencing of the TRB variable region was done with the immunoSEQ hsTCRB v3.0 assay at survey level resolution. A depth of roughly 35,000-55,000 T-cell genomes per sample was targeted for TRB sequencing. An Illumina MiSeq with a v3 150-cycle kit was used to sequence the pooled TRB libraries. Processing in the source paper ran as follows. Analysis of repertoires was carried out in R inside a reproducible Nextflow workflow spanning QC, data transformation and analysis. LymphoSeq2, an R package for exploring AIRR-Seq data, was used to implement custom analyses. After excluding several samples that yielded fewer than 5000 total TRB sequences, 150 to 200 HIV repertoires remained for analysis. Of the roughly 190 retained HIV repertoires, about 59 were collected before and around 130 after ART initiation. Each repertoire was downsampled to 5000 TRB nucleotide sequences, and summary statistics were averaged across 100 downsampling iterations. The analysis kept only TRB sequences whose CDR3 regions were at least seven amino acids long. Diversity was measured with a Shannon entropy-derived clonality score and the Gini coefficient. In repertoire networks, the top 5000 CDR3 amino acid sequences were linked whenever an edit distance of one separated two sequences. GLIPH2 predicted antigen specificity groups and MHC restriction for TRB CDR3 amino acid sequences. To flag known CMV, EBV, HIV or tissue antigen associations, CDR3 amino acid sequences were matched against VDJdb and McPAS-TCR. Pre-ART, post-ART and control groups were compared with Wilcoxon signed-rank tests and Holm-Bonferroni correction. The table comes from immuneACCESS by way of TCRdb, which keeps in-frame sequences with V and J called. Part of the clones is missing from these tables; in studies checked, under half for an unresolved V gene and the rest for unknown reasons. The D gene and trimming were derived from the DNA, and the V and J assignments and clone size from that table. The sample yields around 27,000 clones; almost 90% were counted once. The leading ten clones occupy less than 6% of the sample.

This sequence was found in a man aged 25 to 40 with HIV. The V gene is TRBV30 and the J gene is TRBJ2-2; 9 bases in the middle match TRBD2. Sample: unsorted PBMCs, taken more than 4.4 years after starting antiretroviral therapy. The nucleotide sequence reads TGTGCCTGGCTGCTGCGGGAGGGGTCCGGGGAGCTGTTTTTT. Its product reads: CAWLLREGSGELFF.